One T cell receptor (beta chain) is described in this entry. The data originate from a study of blood T cell repertoires in COVID-19. Per the original data handling: Nucleated cell number was recorded as an estimate derived from reference gene primer amplification. TCRdb keeps only in-frame clones here, not all; method: immunoSEQ multiplex PCR. The DNA was the basis for D and trimming; V, J and clone size are from that table. The sample contains some 150,000 clones, about 90% of which appear only once. Sequenced input: peripheral blood. The TCR sequence derives from a man aged 45-65 years with acute or convalescent COVID-19.

The CDR3 DNA reads TGCGCCAGCAGAGAACCCGGGGACACTGAAGCTTTCTTT. Its protein product is CASREPGDTEAFF. The chain carries TRBV5-1 and TRBJ1-1; D remains ambiguous. Germline V gene data show CDR1 as SGHRS and CDR2 as YFSETQ. V gave up 5 bases and J gave up 3 bases, with 11 bases separating them. The CDR3 length is 13 residues.